These 28 T cell receptor beta chains share one sample of origin, sequenced in a study of shared clonotypes between healthy human individuals. Sequencing used immunoSEQ multiplex PCR; TCRdb keeps in-frame clones, though not all of them. The sample yields millions of clones, around 90% seen once. Source material: naive CD4+ T cells sorted from blood. Stated subset: CD45RA+ positively selected. These receptors all stem from a man aged 18 to 30 in good health.

The chain joins TRBV30 to TRBJ2-3; TRBD2 might be the D (6 bases). The germline V gene has CDR1 GTSNPN and CDR2 SVGIG (reference sequence). There are 14 residues in the CDR3. V shed 4 bases and J shed 1 base, with 12 bases lying between them. The CDR3 is CAWTPGTGTDTQYF. CDR3 bases: TGTGCCTGGACCCCGGGGACTGGCACAGATACGCAGTATTTT.

As concerns this clone: Other DNA sequences in the same sample also yield this CDR3. This rearrangement joins TRBV18 to TRBJ1-4; no clear D. Trimming cost V 3 bases and J 0 bases, with 5 bases left between them. The CDR3 is made up of 14 amino acids. Germline V gene lookup returns CDR1 KGHSH and CDR2 LQKENI. For the CDR3, the DNA is TGTGCCAGCTCACCTACTGCAACTAATGAAAAACTGTTTTTT. Its translation is CASSPTATNEKLFF.

The chain has TRBV30 and TRBJ1-3; 7 positions match TRBD1. There are 15 residues in the CDR3. Germline trimming cut 2 bases from V and 4 bases from J; bases unmatched to any gene: 8. CDR1 and CDR2 (germline): GTSNPN, SVGIG (reference sequence). CDR3 coding DNA: TGTGCCTGGAGTCGGACAGGAGCTGTCGGAAACACCATATATTTT. Amino acid sequence: CAWSRTGAVGNTIYF.

In DNA, the CDR3 is TGTGCCAGCAGCGTAGCGGGAGTCGTTGAGACCCAGTACTTC. It yields the protein CASSVAGVVETQYF. The chain links TRBV9 to TRBJ2-5, with D tentatively TRBD2 (6 bases). Trimming took off 0 bases at V and 5 bases at J, with 11 bases between the two ends. The CDR3 is 14 amino acids. Germline values: CDR1 SGDLS, CDR2 YYNGEE.

The chain combines TRBV5-1 with TRBJ2-2; TRBD2 matches at 8 bases. The V segment lost 5 bases and the J segment 7 bases; nucleotides outside the gene matches: 10. CDR1 SGHRS and CDR2 YFSETQ come from the germline V gene. The CDR3 length is 15 residues. The CDR3 sequence is CASRAAGAGIGELFF. CDR3 DNA: TGCGCCAGCAGGGCAGCGGGGGCTGGGATCGGGGAGCTGTTTTTT. Full variable domain (rest looked up from reference TRBV5-1 and TRBJ2-2): KAGVTQTPRYLIKTRGQQVTLSCSPISGHRSVSWYQQTPGQGLQFLFEYFSETQRNKGNFPGRFSGRQFSNSRSEMNVSTLELGDSALYLCASRAAGAGIGELFFGEGSRLTVL.

The rearrangement links TRBV30 to TRBJ2-3; D tentatively fits TRBD1 or TRBD2 (6 bases each). The CDR3 has 14 amino acids. Germline lookup yields CDR1 GTSNPN and CDR2 SVGIG (reference sequence). V was pared by 2 bases and J by 1 base, with 10 bases between. CDR3 in DNA: TGTGCCTGGAGTAGGGGGGACCGCACAGATACGCAGTATTTT. Encoded protein: CAWSRGDRTDTQYF.

This clone was seen once. This chain connects TRBV10-3 to TRBJ1-5; the D is unclear. Germline CDR1 is ENHRY and CDR2 is SYGVKD. V lost 6 bases and J 3 bases, leaving 9 bases between the germline ends. The CDR3 totals 13 residues. CDR3 loop: CAIRRQDNQPQHF. The CDR3 DNA sequence: TGTGCCATCAGAAGGCAGGACAATCAGCCCCAGCATTTT.

The V and J genes are TRBV13 and TRBJ2-1; TRBD2 matches 8 bases. J was trimmed by 4 bases and V by 6 bases; bases with no gene match: 8. Looked up from germline, CDR1 is PRHDT and CDR2 is FYEKMQ (reference sequence). CDR3 length equals 15 residues. The CDR3 reads CASRSGSPIYNEQFF. CDR3 coding DNA: TGTGCCAGCAGGAGCGGGAGTCCTATTTACAATGAGCAGTTCTTC.

The gene calls are TRBV27 and TRBJ2-7, with 8 nucleotides matching TRBD1. Germline V lookup: CDR1 MNHEY, CDR2 SMNVEV (reference sequence). This CDR3 has 14 residues. Trimming took 0 bases from V and 6 from J; bases not matched to a gene: 4. CDR3 DNA: TGTGCCAGCAGTTTATCCCAGGGGGCAGGCGAGCAGTACTTC. Protein: CASSLSQGAGEQYF.

This clone was counted once. The chain combines TRBV29-1 with TRBJ2-7, with TRBD2 identical over 7 bases. The CDR3 covers 12 residues. Germline V lookup: CDR1 SQVTM, CDR2 ANQGSEA. With 7 bases clipped from V and 5 bases from J, the junction kept 8 bases outside the gene matches. The chain's CDR3 is CSAEKGGNEQYF. CDR3 sequence (DNA): TGCAGCGCCGAGAAGGGAGGGAACGAGCAGTACTTC.

The chain is built from TRBV6-6 and TRBJ2-7, with a possible D match to TRBD1 (6 bases). Germline V gives CDR1 MNHNY, CDR2 SVGAGI (reference sequence). The ends were cut back, 5 bases at V and 5 bases at J, with 16 bases in the middle. The CDR3 runs to 14 residues. This chain's CDR3 is CASSLDSDSHEQYF. For the CDR3, the DNA is TGTGCCAGCAGTCTGGACAGCGATAGCCACGAGCAGTACTTC.

V usage is TRBV19 and J usage is TRBJ1-1; no firm D call. Trimming removed 3 bases from V and 1 base from J, with 6 bases in between. Per germline, CDR1 LNHDA and CDR2 SQIVND (reference sequence). The CDR3 runs 13 residues. CDR3 region: CASSMSKNTEAFF. The CDR3 DNA sequence: TGTGCCAGTAGTATGTCAAAGAACACTGAAGCTTTCTTT.

This chain connects TRBV19 to TRBJ2-7; TRBD1 might be the D (5 bases). V lost 3 bases to trimming and J lost 1 base, with 13 bases between them. Germline assignment: CDR1 LNHDA and CDR2 SQIVND (reference sequence). The CDR3 consists of 15 residues. CDR3 residues: CASSMKTGSSYEQYF. CDR3 DNA sequence: TGTGCCAGTAGTATGAAAACAGGTTCGTCCTACGAGCAGTACTTC.

The chain is built from TRBV6-6 and TRBJ2-2, with D tentatively TRBD2 (6 bases). The length of the CDR3 is 16 residues. CDR1 and CDR2 (germline): MNHNY, SVGAGI (reference sequence). V dropped 0 bases and J dropped 5 bases, with 13 bases sitting between them. The CDR3 loop reads CASSYSRAGGTGELFF. CDR3 in DNA: TGTGCCAGCAGTTACTCACGGGCCGGGGGTACCGGGGAGCTGTTTTTT.

CDR3 sequence: CASSQGLAGGYQETQYF. Written as DNA, the CDR3 is TGCGCCAGCAGCCAGGGACTAGCGGGGGGGTACCAAGAGACCCAGTACTTC. V and J are TRBV4-1 and TRBJ2-5; 16 bases fit TRBD2. This CDR3 spans 17 amino acids. CDR1 and CDR2 (germline): MGHRA, YSYEKL. With V trimmed by 3 bases and J by 0 bases, 1 base remained unmatched.

This clone came up once. At the DNA level, this CDR3 is encoded by other sequences in the same sample as well. The chain recombines TRBV6-1 with TRBJ1-4; TRBD1 matches 7 bases. Losses at the gene ends were 2 bases for V and 3 bases for J; bases not matched to a gene: 3. Per the germline V gene, CDR1 is MNHNS and CDR2 is SASEGT. The CDR3 has 15 residues. CDR3 nucleotide sequence: TGTGCCAGCAGTGAAAGGGGGCTGGCTAATGAAAAACTGTTTTTT. Its translation is CASSERGLANEKLFF.

V gene TRBV9 combines with J gene TRBJ2-3; 7 bases agree with TRBD1. CDR3 size: 18 residues. The germline V gene has CDR1 SGDLS and CDR2 YYNGEE. The V and J ends lost 2 bases and 3 bases, in that order; junction bases with no gene match: 15. The DNA of the CDR3 is TGTGCCAGCAGCGTTACGATCACAGGGGAATGGGAGACAGATACGCAGTATTTT. It translates to CASSVTITGEWETDTQYF.

About this clone itself: Other nucleotide sequences in the sample specify the same CDR3. The CDR3, as DNA: TGTGCCAGCAGTGAACCGGAGACCCAGTACTTC. Translating it yields CASSEPETQYF. The chain has TRBV2 and TRBJ2-5; D remains ambiguous. The V end was cut by 2 bases, the J end by 5 bases, with 3 bases between. This CDR3 comprises 11 residues. Germline lookup yields CDR1 SNHLY and CDR2 FYNNEI.

The chain employs TRBV10-3 and TRBJ2-2; D not resolved. There are 13 residues in the CDR3. Germline loops: CDR1 ENHRY, CDR2 SYGVKD. The V end was cut by 3 bases, the J end by 2 bases, with 4 bases between. CDR3 region: CAISDYNTGELFF. CDR3 DNA sequence: TGTGCCATCAGTGACTACAACACCGGGGAGCTGTTTTTT.

This sequence joins TRBV28 and TRBJ1-2, with D tentatively TRBD1 (5 bases). The germline V gene has CDR1 MDHEN and CDR2 SYDVKM. The length of the CDR3 is 13 residues. With 6 bases removed from V and 3 bases from J, the gap between germline ends came to 11 bases. The chain's CDR3 is CASSQTGDYGYTF. The DNA of the CDR3 is TGTGCCAGCAGCCAAACAGGAGACTATGGCTACACCTTC.

Turning to this clone: One end of the junction does not line up with germline, which may come from a read error. The chain has TRBV7-9 and TRBJ1-5; D is unclear. Germline V gene lookup returns CDR1 SEHNR and CDR2 FQNEAQ (reference sequence). The CDR3 length is 14 residues. The CDR3 DNA is TGTGCCAGCAGTTTAGACATTAGCAATCAGCCCCAGCATTTT. This translates into CASSLDISNQPQHF.

V usage is TRBV11-2 and J usage is TRBJ2-1, with D perhaps matching TRBD1 or TRBD2 (6 bases each). Trimming removed 1 base from V and 3 bases from J, with 13 bases in between. The germline V gene has CDR1 SGHAT and CDR2 FQNNGV. This CDR3 spans 16 amino acids. The CDR3 DNA reads TGTGCCAGCAGCTTAGCATGGGGGGCGGTCTACAATGAGCAGTTCTTC. Amino acid sequence: CASSLAWGAVYNEQFF.

This chain connects TRBV14 to TRBJ2-5; D uncertain. Germline V gene lookup returns CDR1 SGHDN and CDR2 FVKESK. Trimming left V 0 bases short and J 5 bases short, with 13 bases between. This CDR3 region has 15 residues. This CDR3 is CASSQDRAPRETQYF. The CDR3 region has the DNA TGTGCCAGCAGCCAAGATAGAGCCCCCCGGGAGACCCAGTACTTC.

CDR3 region: CASSELAPTGPNPYYTF. The CDR3 DNA follows: TGCGCCAGCAGTGAGTTAGCGCCAACAGGTCCCAACCCTTACTACACCTTC. The rearrangement links TRBV10-1 to TRBJ1-2; the D gene is possibly TRBD1 (5 bases). V shed 1 base and J shed 10 bases, with 25 bases lying between them. Germline loops: CDR1 WNHNN, CDR2 SYGVQD (reference sequence). This CDR3 region has 17 residues.

The chain joins TRBV7-9 to TRBJ2-7; the D gene is possibly TRBD1 (7 bases). Germline CDR1 and CDR2: SEHNR and FQNEAQ (reference sequence). This CDR3 region has 14 residues. Trimming cost V 4 bases and J 7 bases, with 17 bases left between them. The CDR3 is CASSSRDSLGEQYF. Here the CDR3 DNA reads TGTGCCAGCAGCTCGCGGGACAGCCTAGGGGAGCAGTACTTC.

The chain has TRBV5-1 and TRBJ2-3; 14 nucleotides align to TRBD2. Trimming removed 4 bases from V and 2 bases from J; junction bases left unmatched: 6. CDR3 length equals 17 residues. Germline V gene sequence: CDR1 SGHRS, CDR2 YFSETQ. This CDR3 is CASSPLTSGRATDTQYF. The DNA of the CDR3 is TGCGCCAGCAGCCCCCTGACTAGCGGGAGGGCCACAGATACGCAGTATTTT.

The chain carries TRBV28 and TRBJ1-2, with TRBD1 matching over 12 bases. The trim removed 6 bases at V and 3 bases at J, leaving 5 bases unmatched. This CDR3 contains 15 residues. Germline V gene sequence: CDR1 MDHEN, CDR2 SYDVKM. CDR3 coding DNA: TGTGCCAGCAGGCCAGGGACAGGGGGCTACTATGGCTACACCTTC. Translating it yields CASRPGTGGYYGYTF.

The rearrangement joins TRBV27 to TRBJ1-5; TRBD1 agrees at 10 bases. The CDR3 runs to 17 residues. V trimming: 5 bases; J trimming: 6 bases; junction bases outside the gene matches: 13. Germline V CDR1 and CDR2: MNHEY, SMNVEV (reference sequence). The CDR3, as DNA: TGTGCCAGCAGTGCGGCGCCGGGACAGGGGATAAGTCAGCCCCAGCATTTT. Translating gives CASSAAPGQGISQPQHF.